A selection of T cell receptor beta chains follows, all from one sample in a study of OX40 agonist ivuxolimab in advanced cancers. The table came from immunoSEQ multiplex PCR; TCRdb's copy has only in-frame clones and leaves some out. The profile shows tens of thousands of clones, almost 90% of them singletons. Sequencing was performed on CD4+ or CD8+ T cells sorted from blood, taken in a trial of the OX40 agonist ivuxolimab. All receptors come from an adult with an advanced solid tumor such as melanoma, head and neck, liver or kidney cancer. Each CDR3 is given with its conserved first and last residue. A D gene is named only where the DNA matches it firmly. Size tells how often a clone was seen (once, few, many) or the class of an expanded clone, and some rows leave it out.

d_call: NA; v_call: TRBV2; clone_size: NA; j_call: TRBJ1-1; cdr3_nt: TGTGCCAGCAGACCAGACAGTGGGTCAACTATGAACACTGAAGCTTTCTTT; cdr3_aa: CASRPDSGSTMNTEAFF
d_call: NA; v_call: TRBV11-2; clone_size: NA; j_call: TRBJ2-7; cdr3_nt: TGTGCCAGCAGCGCGAGGACAGATCACTACGAGCAGTACTTC; cdr3_aa: CASSARTDHYEQYF
d_call: NA; v_call: TRBV6-5; clone_size: NA; j_call: TRBJ2-2; cdr3_nt: TGTGCCAGCAGTTACGGGCGCGGGTTTGCCGGGGAGCTGTTTTTT; cdr3_aa: CASSYGRGFAGELFF
d_call: NA; v_call: TRBV18; clone_size: NA; j_call: TRBJ2-7; cdr3_nt: TGTGCCAGCTCACCAAACAGACAGACCTACGAGCAGTACTTC; cdr3_aa: CASSPNRQTYEQYF
d_call: NA; v_call: TRBV2; clone_size: NA; j_call: TRBJ2-3; cdr3_nt: TGTGCCAGCACTCCCCAGCTACCTTCCACAGATACGCAGTATTTT; cdr3_aa: CASTPQLPSTDTQYF
d_call: TRBD1; v_call: TRBV5-1; clone_size: once; j_call: TRBJ2-5; cdr3_nt: TGCGCCAGCAGCTGGGACAGACAAGAGACCCAGTACTTC; cdr3_aa: CASSWDRQETQYF
d_call: NA; v_call: TRBV2; clone_size: NA; j_call: TRBJ2-3; cdr3_nt: TGTGCCAGCAGAAGACAGCCCGGGACTAGCACAGATACGCAGTATTTT; cdr3_aa: CASRRQPGTSTDTQYF
d_call: NA; v_call: TRBV7-6; clone_size: few; j_call: TRBJ2-5; cdr3_nt: TGTGCCAGCAGCTCCCAGGGGTACCAAGAGACCCAGTACTTC; cdr3_aa: CASSSQGYQETQYF
d_call: TRBD1; v_call: TRBV6-1; clone_size: NA; j_call: TRBJ1-5; cdr3_nt: TGTGCCAGCAGTGATCTCAGGGGGCTTCAGCCCCAGCATTTT; cdr3_aa: CASSDLRGLQPQHF
d_call: NA; v_call: TRBV5-6; clone_size: NA; j_call: TRBJ2-3; cdr3_nt: TGTGCCAGCAGTCTAGTTCACCCCCCAGATACGCAGTATTTT; cdr3_aa: CASSLVHPPDTQYF
d_call: TRBD2; v_call: TRBV9; clone_size: NA; j_call: TRBJ2-7; cdr3_nt: TGTGCCAGCAGCGTAGGGGTGGGGCTAGCGGGAGGAGAGCAGTACTTC; cdr3_aa: CASSVGVGLAGGEQYF
d_call: NA; v_call: TRBV5-4; clone_size: NA; j_call: TRBJ2-1; cdr3_nt: TGTGCCAGCAGCTTGGTGAAGACCTCCTACAATGAGCAGTTCTTC; cdr3_aa: CASSLVKTSYNEQFF
d_call: NA; v_call: TRBV28; clone_size: NA; j_call: TRBJ1-5; cdr3_nt: TGTGCCAGCAGTCCTCCGGGACCCGGCTCGCCCCAGCATTTT; cdr3_aa: CASSPPGPGSPQHF
d_call: TRBD2; v_call: TRBV25-1; clone_size: NA; j_call: TRBJ2-7; cdr3_nt: TGTGCCAGCAGTGATAGGGGCGGGGGCTCCTACGAGCAGTACTTC; cdr3_aa: CASSDRGGGSYEQYF
d_call: NA; v_call: TRBV11-2; clone_size: NA; j_call: TRBJ1-1; cdr3_nt: TGTGCCAGCAGCCGTGGGGCTGAAGCTTTCTTT; cdr3_aa: CASSRGAEAFF
d_call: TRBD1; v_call: TRBV6-6; clone_size: NA; j_call: TRBJ2-7; cdr3_nt: TGTGCCAGCAGTTACGGACAGGGGGGATACGAGCAGTACTTC; cdr3_aa: CASSYGQGGYEQYF
d_call: TRBD1; v_call: TRBV4-1; clone_size: NA; j_call: TRBJ2-7; cdr3_nt: TGCGCCAGCGGGCCGCGGGGACAGGGGGCTGGGGAGCAGTACTTC; cdr3_aa: CASGPRGQGAGEQYF
d_call: NA; v_call: TRBV30; clone_size: NA; j_call: TRBJ2-2; cdr3_nt: TGTGCCTGGAGTGTATGGCGGGGTGGGAGCACCGGGGAGCTGTTTTTT; cdr3_aa: CAWSVWRGGSTGELFF
d_call: NA; v_call: TRBV5-5; clone_size: few; j_call: TRBJ2-5; cdr3_nt: TGTGCCAGCAGCCCCCCGGGGTTAGAGACCCAGTACTTC; cdr3_aa: CASSPPGLETQYF
d_call: TRBD2; v_call: TRBV7-3; clone_size: NA; j_call: TRBJ2-3; cdr3_nt: TGTGCCAGCAGGAGGACTAGCGGCCCCACAGATACGCAGTATTTT; cdr3_aa: CASRRTSGPTDTQYF
d_call: NA; v_call: TRBV11-2; clone_size: once; j_call: TRBJ2-7; cdr3_nt: TGTGCCAGCAGCCCTTCGGTATCCTCCTACGAGCAGTACTTC; cdr3_aa: CASSPSVSSYEQYF
d_call: NA; v_call: TRBV14; clone_size: NA; j_call: TRBJ1-1; cdr3_nt: TGTGCCAGCAGCCAAGGGAGGCGAGGTACTGAAGCTTTCTTT; cdr3_aa: CASSQGRRGTEAFF
d_call: NA; v_call: TRBV5-4; clone_size: NA; j_call: TRBJ2-3; cdr3_nt: TGTGCCAGCAGCATGTTAGGTGGTACAGATACGCAGTATTTT; cdr3_aa: CASSMLGGTDTQYF
d_call: NA; v_call: TRBV5-4; clone_size: once; j_call: TRBJ1-1; cdr3_nt: TGTGCCAGCAGCTTGGGGGGGCAACCGGGGACATTCACTGAAGCTTTCTTT; cdr3_aa: CASSLGGQPGTFTEAFF
d_call: NA; v_call: TRBV6-6; clone_size: NA; j_call: TRBJ1-3; cdr3_nt: TGTGCCAGCATCAGGGGAAAAGCTGGAAACACCATATATTTT; cdr3_aa: CASIRGKAGNTIYF
d_call: NA; v_call: TRBV19; clone_size: NA; j_call: TRBJ1-1; cdr3_nt: TGTGCCAGTAGTATCAGGAGATTGAACACTGAAGCTTTCTTT; cdr3_aa: CASSIRRLNTEAFF
d_call: NA; v_call: TRBV10-1; clone_size: NA; j_call: TRBJ2-2; cdr3_nt: TGCGCCAGCAGTGAGTCGAGGGGGAACGCGGAGCTGTTTTTT; cdr3_aa: CASSESRGNAELFF
d_call: TRBD1; v_call: TRBV4-2; clone_size: NA; j_call: TRBJ2-7; cdr3_nt: TGTGCCAGCAGCCCCGGACAGGGGCTAGGTTTCGCCTACGAGCAGTACTTC; cdr3_aa: CASSPGQGLGFAYEQYF
d_call: TRBD2; v_call: TRBV2; clone_size: NA; j_call: TRBJ2-7; cdr3_nt: TGTGCCAGCAGTATGACTAGCGGGAGGGGGAGCTCCTACGAGCAGTACTTC; cdr3_aa: CASSMTSGRGSSYEQYF